This TCR beta chain was identified in a study of CD8 T cells in Susac syndrome (dated by TCRdb to between 2018 and 2021). Study-wide context: Repertoire sequencing was used to test whether CD8+ T cell activation and differentiation in Susac syndrome was antigen driven.

RNA was extracted using the RNeasy kit, and roughly 0.45 to 1 microgram was reverse transcribed with random hexamers. The immunoSEQ multiplex PCR assay, which covers 54 Vbeta and 13 Jbeta segments, was used to amplify TCR beta CDR3 regions. PCR amplification bias was corrected by using a synthetic template baseline for primer optimization and computational correction. In the source study's methods: Reads were annotated to V, D and J genes according to IMGT and were analyzed with immunoSEQ Analyzer, with only productive sequences retained. Clonality was computed as one minus Shannon entropy normalized by log2 of the number of productive unique sequences. For each patient and control, public and private clones were evaluated among the 100 most prevalent clones. A clone was defined as Susac-specific if it was absent from the healthy and MS cohorts, from some 1,100 published viral clones and from other ImmuneACCESS disease sequences. The public reads were reanalyzed by TCRdb: fastp trimming at Q25, MiXCR alignment, in-frame beta chains only. Entries are consolidated by CDR3 protein sequence, retaining the most common genes and DNA. TCRdb's processing, not the study's, gives the V and J calls here. Across this sample there are approximately 270,000 distinct CDR3 sequences, with just over 90% seen only once. Of the sample, less than 0.075% falls within the top ten clones.

Concerning this clonotype itself: Its target antigen remains unknown. No base qualities exist here, and no much larger clone lies one base off it.

Peripheral blood CD8+ and CD4+ T cells from healthy donors, Susac syndrome patients and multiple sclerosis patients were profiled using high-throughput TCR beta sequencing. Treatment-naive patients with stable or active relapsing-remitting disease fulfilling revised McDonald criteria were used as multiple sclerosis controls. Bulk CD8+ and CD4+ T cells were purified by magnetic negative isolation, while CD8+ TEMRA cells were enriched using FACS. Blood was drawn into EDTA tubes, processed within 24 hours, and PBMCs were isolated by density gradient centrifugation. PBMCs destined for TCR sequencing were cryopreserved in liquid nitrogen and later thawed in a 37 °C water bath. The sorted or isolated CD4+, CD8+ and CD8+ TEMRA cells had a purity of 90% or higher. Broad study findings and their caveats: The TCR sequencing and HLA analysis was acknowledged to have included a relatively small number of individuals.

CDR1 LGHNA and CDR2 YNFKEQ are derived from the germline V gene. V loses 3 bases of germline sequence and J loses 6 bases, and the interval between the two ends is 15 bases. The CDR3 runs 15 amino acids, cysteine and phenylalanine included. The entry retains the CDR3 DNA only, 45 bases that are in frame from base 1. The sequence joins TRBV4-2 to TRBJ2-4; the D element could tentatively be TRBD1 or TRBD2, as 5 bases agree for each. The sample consisted of CD4+ T cells from PBMCs. This receptor was identified in a human donor with multiple sclerosis. The CDR3 protein sequence reads: CASSHSPWGLNIQYF. The bases are TGTGCCAGCAGCCATTCCCCCTGGGGGTTAAACATTCAGTACTTC.